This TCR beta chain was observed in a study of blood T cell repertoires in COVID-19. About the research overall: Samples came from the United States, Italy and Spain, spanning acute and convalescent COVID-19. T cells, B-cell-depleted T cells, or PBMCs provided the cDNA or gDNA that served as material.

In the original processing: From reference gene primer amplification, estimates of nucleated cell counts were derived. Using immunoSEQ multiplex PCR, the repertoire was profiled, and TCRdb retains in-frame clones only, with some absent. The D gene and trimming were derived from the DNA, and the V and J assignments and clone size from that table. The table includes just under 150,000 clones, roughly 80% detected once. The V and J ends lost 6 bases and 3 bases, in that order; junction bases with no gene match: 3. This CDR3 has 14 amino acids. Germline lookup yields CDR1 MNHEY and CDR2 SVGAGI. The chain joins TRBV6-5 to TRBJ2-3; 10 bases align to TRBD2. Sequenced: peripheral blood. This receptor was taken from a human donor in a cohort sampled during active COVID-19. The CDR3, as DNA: TGTGCCAGCAGGCCTAGCGGGGGAACAGATACGCAGTATTTT. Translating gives CASRPSGGTDTQYF.